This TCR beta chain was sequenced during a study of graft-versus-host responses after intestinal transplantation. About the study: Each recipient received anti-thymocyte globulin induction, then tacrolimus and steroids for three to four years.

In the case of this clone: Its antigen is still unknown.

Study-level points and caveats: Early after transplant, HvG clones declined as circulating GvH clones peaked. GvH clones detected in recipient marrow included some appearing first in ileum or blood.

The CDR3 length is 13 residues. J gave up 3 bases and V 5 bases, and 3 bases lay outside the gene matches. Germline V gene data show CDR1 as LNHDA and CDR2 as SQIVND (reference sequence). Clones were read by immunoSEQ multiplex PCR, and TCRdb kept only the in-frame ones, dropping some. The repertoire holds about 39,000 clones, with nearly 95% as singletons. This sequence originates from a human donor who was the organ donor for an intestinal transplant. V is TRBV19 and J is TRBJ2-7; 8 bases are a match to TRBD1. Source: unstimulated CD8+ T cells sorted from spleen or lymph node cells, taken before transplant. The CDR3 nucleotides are TGTGCCAGTAGTCTGACAGGGGACTACGAGCAGTACTTC. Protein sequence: CASSLTGDYEQYF. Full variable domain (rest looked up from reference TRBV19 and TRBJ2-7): DGGITQSPKYLFRKEGQNVTLSCEQNLNHDAMYWYRQDPGQGLRLIYYSQIVNDFQKGDIAEGYSVSREKKESFPLTVTSAQKNPTAFYLCASSLTGDYEQYFGPGTRLTVT.